The 14 T cell receptor beta chains below all came from one sample that was sequenced in a study of vaccination and CD4 T cells after COVID-19. Scientists ran DNA taken from cultured CD4+ T cells through the Oncomine TCR Beta short-read assay for sequencing. MiXCR, run by TCRdb on the PCR reads, gives a single entry per CDR3 protein. The table lists about 19,000 distinct CDR3 sequences, over 60% of them singletons. The treatment is: approximately 9-day PBMC culture with coronavirus spike peptide pools or control peptides (ViraFEST assay). Their recognized antigens are unknown. The sequencing used CD4+ T cells from blood, cultured in vitro, collected after SARS-CoV-2 vaccination. Receptors originate from a human donor who received a COVID-19 vaccine.

Concerning this clonotype: Mismatch with germline at one junction end may stem from a read error. The chain employs TRBV6-1 and TRBJ2-5; TRBD1 agrees at 7 bases. CDR1 and CDR2 from the germline V gene are MNHNS and SASEGT. The length of the CDR3 is 14 residues. The CDR3 protein is CAISIMQGEETQYF. The CDR3 DNA reads TGTGCCATCAGTATCATGCAGGGGGAAGAGACCCAGTACTTC.

The chain combines TRBV20-1 with TRBJ1-5; D might be TRBD1 (5 bases). Trimming cost V 6 bases and J 3 bases, with 12 bases left between them. CDR3 length: 13 residues. Germline V gene data show CDR1 as DFQATT and CDR2 as SNEGSKA (reference sequence). CDR3 amino acids: CSAGTGYNQPQHF. DNA of the CDR3: TGCAGTGCCGGGACGGGGTACAATCAGCCCCAGCATTTT.

V gene TRBV28 combines with J gene TRBJ2-5; TRBD2 aligns across 16 bases. V dropped 5 bases and J dropped 3; count of bases not matched to a gene: 6. The CDR3 contains 17 residues. In germline, CDR1 is MDHEN, CDR2 SYDVKM. CDR3 amino acids: CASSPGLAGGPKETQYF. The CDR3 bases are TGTGCCAGCAGTCCGGGACTAGCGGGGGGGCCCAAAGAGACCCAGTACTTC.

The chain links TRBV7-6 to TRBJ1-4, with D maybe TRBD1 (5 bases). Trimming shortened V by 6 bases and J by 2 bases, and 19 bases separated the two germline ends. Germline V gene lookup returns CDR1 SGHVS and CDR2 FNYEAQ. The CDR3 consists of 17 residues. Here the CDR3 reads CASRQKEGEWTNEKLFF. CDR3 nucleotide sequence: TGTGCCAGCAGGCAAAAGGAAGGGGAGTGGACTAATGAAAAACTGTTTTTT.

This clonotype was observed a handful of times. V gene TRBV2 combines with J gene TRBJ1-1; 7 bases align to TRBD1. This CDR3 is built from 15 residues. V lost 7 bases and J lost 0; bases outside the gene matches: 8. CDR1 SNHLY and CDR2 FYNNEI come from the germline V gene. The CDR3 region has the DNA TGTGCCAGCAACAGGGGCAACTTTATGAACACTGAAGCTTTCTTT. Translation: CASNRGNFMNTEAFF.

The J gene is TRBJ2-5, the V gene TRBV20-1; TRBD2 matches at 11 bases. The length of the CDR3 is 16 residues. Germline assignment: CDR1 DFQATT and CDR2 SNEGSKA (reference sequence). With V trimmed by 3 bases and J by 2 bases, 8 bases remained unmatched. The CDR3 protein is CSASPASGGLQETQYF. Here the CDR3 DNA reads TGCAGTGCTAGTCCGGCTAGCGGGGGGCTTCAAGAGACCCAGTACTTC.

This chain joins TRBV7-3 and TRBJ2-5, with TRBD1 matching over 8 bases. J gave up 7 bases and V 3 bases, and 7 bases lay outside the gene matches. In germline, CDR1 is SGHTA, CDR2 FQGTGA. The length of the CDR3 is 14 residues. In nucleotides, the CDR3 is TGTGCCAGCAGCTTCGGGACAGGTGGTGTGACCCAGTACTTC. This encodes CASSFGTGGVTQYF.

The chain uses TRBV18 and TRBJ2-2, with no clear D. Germline loops: CDR1 KGHSH, CDR2 LQKENI. Between the trimmed V and J ends, which lost 1 base and 0 bases, there was a span of 6 bases. The CDR3 has 15 amino acids. CDR3 in amino acids: CASSPQAPNTGELFF. In nucleotides, the CDR3 is TGTGCCAGCTCACCACAGGCACCGAACACCGGGGAGCTGTTTTTT. Full variable domain (missing parts from reference TRBV18 and TRBJ2-2): NAGVMQNPRHLVRRRGQEARLRCSPMKGHSHVYWYRQLPEEGLKFMVYLQKENIIDESGMPKERFSAEFPKEGPSILRIQQVVRGDSAAYFCASSPQAPNTGELFFGEGSRLTVL.

CDR3 region: CSADRGSNQPQHF. CDR3 in DNA: TGCAGTGCCGACAGGGGTAGCAATCAGCCCCAGCATTTT. The chain couples TRBV20-1 to TRBJ1-5; 8 bases map to TRBD1. The CDR3 loop spans 13 amino acids. Germline lookup yields CDR1 DFQATT and CDR2 SNEGSKA (reference sequence). J gave up 0 bases and V 6 bases, and 1 base lay outside the gene matches.

This chain uses TRBV20-1 with TRBJ1-1; the match to TRBD1 covers 9 bases. The junction had 8 bases not matched to a gene; V was cut back by 6 bases and J by 6 bases. Per the germline V gene, CDR1 is DFQATT and CDR2 is SNEGSKA (reference sequence). The CDR3 sequence is 13 residues long. DNA of the CDR3: TGCAGTGCCCCCGGGACAGGGAAGGCTGAAGCTTTCTTT. Translation gives CSAPGTGKAEAFF.

This clonotype was picked up a small number of times. This chain connects TRBV20-1 to TRBJ2-3; D is ambiguous. Trimming pared 3 bases from V and 3 bases from J, leaving 13 bases between. The V gene's germline CDR1 is DFQATT and CDR2 SNEGSKA (reference sequence). This CDR3 comprises 14 residues. CDR3: CSARNSPVTDTQYF. CDR3 in DNA: TGCAGTGCTAGGAATAGCCCAGTGACAGATACGCAGTATTTT.

CDR3 DNA sequence: TGCAGTGCTAGGGAGACAGGGTCGAATTCACCCCTCCACTTT. Its protein product is CSARETGSNSPLHF. The chain couples TRBV20-1 to TRBJ1-6; 7 bases align to TRBD1. The CDR3 covers 14 residues. With V trimmed by 3 bases and J by 7 bases, 6 bases remained unmatched. The germline gives CDR1 DFQATT, CDR2 SNEGSKA (reference sequence).

The J gene is TRBJ1-3, the V gene TRBV28; the match to TRBD1 covers 9 bases. V lost 5 bases, J lost 4 bases, and 9 bases stayed unmatched. The CDR3 consists of 16 residues. Germline V CDR1 and CDR2: MDHEN, SYDVKM. The CDR3: CASSKQGAKGGNTIYF. In DNA, the CDR3 is TGTGCCAGCAGTAAACAGGGGGCAAAGGGGGGAAACACCATATATTTT.

The chain links TRBV19 to TRBJ2-2, with TRBD2 identical over 7 bases. Unmatched junction bases numbered 10, after V lost 5 bases and J lost 7 bases. Looked up from germline, CDR1 is LNHDA and CDR2 is SQIVND (reference sequence). This CDR3 spans 15 amino acids. The CDR3 region has the DNA TGTGCCAGTAGTCCCCCTGGGGGGGATGACGGGGAGCTGTTTTTT. Its translation: CASSPPGGDDGELFF.